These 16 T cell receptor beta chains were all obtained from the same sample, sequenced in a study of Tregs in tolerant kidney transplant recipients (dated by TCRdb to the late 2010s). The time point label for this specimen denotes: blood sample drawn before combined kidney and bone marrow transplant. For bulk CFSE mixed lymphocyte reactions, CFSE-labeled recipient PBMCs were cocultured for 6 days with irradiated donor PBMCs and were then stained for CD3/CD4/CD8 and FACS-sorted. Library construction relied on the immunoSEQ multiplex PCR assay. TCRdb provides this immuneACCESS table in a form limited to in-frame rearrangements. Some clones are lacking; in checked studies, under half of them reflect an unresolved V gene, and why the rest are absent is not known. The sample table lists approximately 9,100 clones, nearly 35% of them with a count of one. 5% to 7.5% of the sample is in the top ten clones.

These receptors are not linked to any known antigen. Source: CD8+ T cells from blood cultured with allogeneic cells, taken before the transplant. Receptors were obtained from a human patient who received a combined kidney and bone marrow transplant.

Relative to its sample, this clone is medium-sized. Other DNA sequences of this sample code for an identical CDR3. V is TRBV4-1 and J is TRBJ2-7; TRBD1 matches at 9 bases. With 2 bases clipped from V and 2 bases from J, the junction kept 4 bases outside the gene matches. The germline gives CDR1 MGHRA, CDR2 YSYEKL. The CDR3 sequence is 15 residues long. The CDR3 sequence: CASSQKQGAAYEQYF. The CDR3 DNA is TGCGCCAGCAGCCAAAAACAGGGGGCGGCCTACGAGCAGTACTTC.

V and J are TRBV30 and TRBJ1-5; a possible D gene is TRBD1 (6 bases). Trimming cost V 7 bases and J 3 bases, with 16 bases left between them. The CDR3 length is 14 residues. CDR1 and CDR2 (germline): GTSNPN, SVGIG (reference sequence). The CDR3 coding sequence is TGTGCCTTTACGTCAGGGGTCCTCAATCAGCCCCAGCATTTT. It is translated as CAFTSGVLNQPQHF.

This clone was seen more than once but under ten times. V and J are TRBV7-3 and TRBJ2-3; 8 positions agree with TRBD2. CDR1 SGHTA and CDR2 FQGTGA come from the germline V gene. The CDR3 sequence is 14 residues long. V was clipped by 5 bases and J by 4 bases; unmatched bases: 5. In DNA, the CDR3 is TGTGCCAGCAGCCCCGCGGGGGGTGCAGATACGCAGTATTTT. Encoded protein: CASSPAGGADTQYF.

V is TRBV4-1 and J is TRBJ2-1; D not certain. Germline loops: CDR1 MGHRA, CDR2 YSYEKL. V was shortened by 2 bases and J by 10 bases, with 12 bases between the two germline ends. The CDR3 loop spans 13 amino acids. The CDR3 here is CASSQPWAREQFF. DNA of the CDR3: TGCGCCAGCAGCCAACCATGGGCCCGAGAGCAGTTCTTC.

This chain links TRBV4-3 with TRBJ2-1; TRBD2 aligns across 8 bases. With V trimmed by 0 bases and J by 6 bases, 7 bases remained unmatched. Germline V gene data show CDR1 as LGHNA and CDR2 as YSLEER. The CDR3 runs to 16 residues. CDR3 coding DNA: TGCGCCAGCAGCCAAGATATAACGGGGACTAGCAATGAGCAGTTCTTC. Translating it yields CASSQDITGTSNEQFF.

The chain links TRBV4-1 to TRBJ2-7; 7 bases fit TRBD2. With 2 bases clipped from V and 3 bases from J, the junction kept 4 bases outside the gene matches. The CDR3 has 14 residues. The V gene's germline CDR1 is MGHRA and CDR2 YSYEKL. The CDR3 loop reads CASSQSGTRYEQYF. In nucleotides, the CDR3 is TGCGCCAGCAGCCAAAGCGGGACCCGCTACGAGCAGTACTTC.

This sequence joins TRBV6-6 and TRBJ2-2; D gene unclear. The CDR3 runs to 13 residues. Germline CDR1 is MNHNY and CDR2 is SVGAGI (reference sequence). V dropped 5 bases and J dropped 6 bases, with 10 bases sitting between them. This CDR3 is CASSPSEAGELFF. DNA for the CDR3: TGTGCCAGCAGTCCGAGTGAGGCCGGGGAGCTGTTTTTT.

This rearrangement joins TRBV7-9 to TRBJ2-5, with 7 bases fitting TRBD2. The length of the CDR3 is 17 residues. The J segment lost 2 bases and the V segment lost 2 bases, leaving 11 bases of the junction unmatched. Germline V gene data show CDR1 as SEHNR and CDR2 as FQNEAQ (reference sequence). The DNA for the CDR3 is TGTGCCAGCAGCTTATCTCTTCTAGCGGTTATACAAGAGACCCAGTACTTC. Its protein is CASSLSLLAVIQETQYF.

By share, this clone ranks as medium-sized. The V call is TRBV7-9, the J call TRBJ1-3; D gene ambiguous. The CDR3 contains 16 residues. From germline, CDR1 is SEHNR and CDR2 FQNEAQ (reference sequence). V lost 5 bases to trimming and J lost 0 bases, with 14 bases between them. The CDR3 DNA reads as TGTGCCAGCAGCCCTGCGGTCTCCCCCTCTGGAAACACCATATATTTT. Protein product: CASSPAVSPSGNTIYF.

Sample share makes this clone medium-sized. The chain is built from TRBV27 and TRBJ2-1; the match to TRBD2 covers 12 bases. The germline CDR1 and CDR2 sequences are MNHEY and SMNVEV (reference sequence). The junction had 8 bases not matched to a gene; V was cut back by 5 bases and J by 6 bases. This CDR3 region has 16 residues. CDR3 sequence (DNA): TGTGCCAGCAGTCCTATACTAGCGGGGGGTCCCAATGAGCAGTTCTTC. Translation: CASSPILAGGPNEQFF.

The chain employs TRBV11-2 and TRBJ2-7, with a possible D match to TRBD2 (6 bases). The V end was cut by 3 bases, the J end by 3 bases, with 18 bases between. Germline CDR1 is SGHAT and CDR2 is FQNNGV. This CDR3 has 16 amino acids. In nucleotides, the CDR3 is TGTGCCAGCAGCTTCCGGAAACATAGACTAGACTACGAGCAGTACTTC. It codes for CASSFRKHRLDYEQYF.

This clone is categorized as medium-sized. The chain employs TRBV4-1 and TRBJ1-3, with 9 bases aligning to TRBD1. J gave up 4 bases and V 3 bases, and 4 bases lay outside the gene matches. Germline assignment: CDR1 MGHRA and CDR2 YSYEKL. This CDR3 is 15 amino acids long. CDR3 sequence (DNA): TGCGCCAGCAGCCACTGGACAGGGGACGGAAACACCATATATTTT. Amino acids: CASSHWTGDGNTIYF.

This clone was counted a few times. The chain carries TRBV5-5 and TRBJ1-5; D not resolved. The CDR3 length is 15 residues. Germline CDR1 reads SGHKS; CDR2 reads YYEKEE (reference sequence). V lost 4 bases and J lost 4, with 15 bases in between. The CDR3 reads CASSRGPGPNQPQHF. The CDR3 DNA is TGTGCCAGCAGCCGTGGCCCGGGTCCTAATCAGCCCCAGCATTTT.

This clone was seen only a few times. CDR3 loop: CASSYRGLAVDTQYF. Here the CDR3 DNA reads TGTGCCAGCAGTTACCGGGGACTGGCGGTGGATACGCAGTATTTT. The chain employs TRBV6-5 and TRBJ2-3, with a weak D call TRBD2 (6 bases). Deletions cut 2 bases from V and 6 bases from J, with 15 bases between. Germline values: CDR1 MNHEY, CDR2 SVGAGI. CDR3 length: 15 residues.

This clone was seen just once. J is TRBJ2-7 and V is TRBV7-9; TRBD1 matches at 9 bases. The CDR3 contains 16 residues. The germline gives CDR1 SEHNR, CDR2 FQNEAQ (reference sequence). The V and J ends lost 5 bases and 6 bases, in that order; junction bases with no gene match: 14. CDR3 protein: CASSLLSGQGLGEQYF. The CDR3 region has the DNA TGTGCCAGCAGCCTTCTTTCCGGACAGGGGTTAGGCGAGCAGTACTTC.

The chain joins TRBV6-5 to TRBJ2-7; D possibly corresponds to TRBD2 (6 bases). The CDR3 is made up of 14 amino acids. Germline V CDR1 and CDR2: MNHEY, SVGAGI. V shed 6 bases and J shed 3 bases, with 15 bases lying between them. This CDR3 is CASSALVGGYEQYF. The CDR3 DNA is TGTGCCAGCAGCGCATTGGTGGGAGGCTACGAGCAGTACTTC.